Given below is one T cell receptor beta chain in context. This CDR3 is 15 amino acids long. The V end was cut by 8 bases, the J end by 1 base, with 17 bases between. The V gene's germline CDR1 is KGHDR and CDR2 SFDVKD. This sample is part of a study of metastatic and nonmetastatic thyroid tumors. Study details: Both malignant and benign thyroid patients supplied peripheral blood and tumor or nodule tissue samples, across which the repertoires of these patients were then compared.

Thyroid surgery took place with no prior treatment in any patient. Under the authors' procedure: It was from CDR3 differences across clinicopathological groups that a distant-metastasis classifier for papillary thyroid cancer was built. MiXCR was used by TCRdb to re-call the PCR reads. The V and J calls shown here were made by TCRdb, not taken from the authors' results. The table has over 35,000 clones, roughly 14% seen once; the top ten hold around 9.5%. The chain is built from TRBV24-1 and TRBJ2-7, with a possible D match to TRBD2 (6 bases). The sample taken for sequencing was blood. The receptor was derived from a female donor with papillary thyroid cancer or a benign thyroid nodule (not recorded which). Some clones in this sample may be carry-over from other donors' samples. The CDR3: CATTDSGSRSYEQYF. CDR3 DNA: TGTGCCACCACAGATAGCGGTAGCCGATCCTACGAGCAGTACTTC.